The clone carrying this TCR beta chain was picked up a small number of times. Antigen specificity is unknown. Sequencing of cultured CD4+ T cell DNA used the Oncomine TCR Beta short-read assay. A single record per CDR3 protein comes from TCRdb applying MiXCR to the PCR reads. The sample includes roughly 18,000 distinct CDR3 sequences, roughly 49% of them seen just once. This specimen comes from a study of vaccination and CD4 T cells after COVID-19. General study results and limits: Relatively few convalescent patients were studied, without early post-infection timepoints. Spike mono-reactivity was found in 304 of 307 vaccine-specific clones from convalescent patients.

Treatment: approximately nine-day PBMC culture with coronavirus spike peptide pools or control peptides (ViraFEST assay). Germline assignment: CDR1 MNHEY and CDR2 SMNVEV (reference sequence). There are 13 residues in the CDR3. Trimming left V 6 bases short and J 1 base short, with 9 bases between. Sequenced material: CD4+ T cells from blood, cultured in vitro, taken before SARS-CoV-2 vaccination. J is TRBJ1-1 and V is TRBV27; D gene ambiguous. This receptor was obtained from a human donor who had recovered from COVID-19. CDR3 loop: CASRRSGNTEAFF. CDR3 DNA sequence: TGTGCCAGCAGGAGATCGGGGAACACTGAAGCTTTCTTT.